This TCR beta chain was documented in a study of shared clonotypes between healthy human individuals. Whole-study findings and limits: Naive subsets tended to show greater estimated richness than memory subsets.

In the case of this clone: As yet, its antigen is unknown.

This table comes from immunoSEQ multiplex PCR, and its TCRdb copy is limited to in-frame clones, with some not included. The data contain 1,500,000 or so clones, approximately 96% of them seen just once; the ten biggest clones take up about 1.2%. Trimming stripped 4 bases from V and 5 bases from J, with 20 bases between. The germline gives CDR1 MNHEY, CDR2 SMNVEV (reference sequence). The CDR3 consists of 17 residues. The chain links TRBV27 to TRBJ2-2; weak D call: TRBD2 (5 bases). The receptor was isolated from a man aged 25 to 40 in good health. Specimen: naive CD4+ T cells sorted from blood. Subset noted: CD45RA+ positively selected. The CDR3 sequence: CASSSYVRTPETGELFF. For the CDR3, the DNA is TGTGCCAGCAGTTCGTATGTACGGACTCCTGAAACCGGGGAGCTGTTTTTT.